Listed here is a single T cell receptor beta chain. Next came a second PCR, run for about 6 to 12 cycles, which used a sample-barcoded 5' primer along with a J-beta primer mix. In TCRdb, the 5' RACE reads were re-called with MiXCR into one record per CDR3 protein. The sample lists about 2 million distinct CDR3 sequences, roughly 52% occurring once. The sample belongs to a study of blood T cells in healthy people across ages. The wider study: Roughly one uniquely barcoded beta molecule per two T cells was captured.

Germline loops: CDR1 SEHNR, CDR2 FQNEAQ (reference sequence). V shed 11 bases and J shed 3 bases, with 9 bases lying between them. This CDR3 is built from 11 residues. The sequencing sample was made of blood. This chain joins TRBV7-9 and TRBJ2-3; D gene ambiguous. This TCR came from a woman aged 40 to 50 in good health. CDR3 in DNA: TGTGCCTTCCCCCAAACAGATACGCAGTATTTT. Translation: CAFPQTDTQYF.